This TCR beta chain was sequenced for a study of brain T cells in children with intractable seizures. The study's findings and limits: Viral specificity was inferred only from CDR3 similarity; HCMV serostatus was unknown.

Specified time point: blood from clinic visit 5 months post-surgery; TSC patient then seizure free. Only cases whose brain tissue showed the highest T cell transcript signatures were sequenced. Remarks on this clone: Its matching antigen is unknown.

The CDR3 has 14 residues. The V segment lost 5 bases and the J segment 1 base; nucleotides outside the gene matches: 4. The germline V gene encodes CDR1 PRHDT and CDR2 FYEKMQ (reference sequence). Only in-frame clones appear in the TCRdb table, and some are missing; sequencing was by immunoSEQ multiplex PCR. Of about 340,000 clones in the sample, 85% to 95% were seen once. The sample here was peripheral blood, taken 4 to 5 months after surgery. This receptor was obtained from a boy younger than two with tuberous sclerosis and intractable seizures. V usage is TRBV13 and J usage is TRBJ2-5; TRBD1 agrees at 7 bases. CDR3 DNA: TGTGCCAGCAGCGCCCGGGACAGCCAAGAGACCCAGTACTTC. Translation gives CASSARDSQETQYF.